These 15 T cell receptor beta chains were sequenced from one sample in a study of cytomegalovirus exposure and HLA in healthy donors. Using immunoSEQ multiplex PCR, the repertoire was profiled, and TCRdb retains in-frame clones only, with some absent. Here the sample spans some 68,000 clones, about 94% being singletons. Sequences were obtained from PBMCs. Receptors originate from a man aged 18 to 29 in good health and CMV-seropositive.

V and J are TRBV9 and TRBJ2-2; D uncertain. CDR1 is SGDLS, CDR2 YYNGEE, per germline. The CDR3 extends over 14 amino acids. Deletions cut 3 bases from V and 7 bases from J, with 13 bases between. The CDR3 loop is CASSAVPGGGELFF. The CDR3 DNA sequence: TGTGCCAGCAGCGCGGTCCCGGGTGGCGGGGAGCTGTTTTTT.

The J gene is TRBJ1-1, the V gene TRBV10-3; TRBD1 agrees at 8 bases. The CDR3 extends over 14 amino acids. The V and J ends lost 6 bases and 5 bases, in that order; junction bases with no gene match: 8. CDR1 is ENHRY and CDR2 is SYGVKD in the germline V gene. In nucleotides, the CDR3 is TGTGCCATCAGGGGGGACAGGTCGGGGACTGAAGCTTTCTTT. Translation gives CAIRGDRSGTEAFF.

V and J are TRBV6-8 and TRBJ2-3; TRBD2 might be the D (5 bases). V dropped 4 bases and J dropped 3 bases, with 26 bases sitting between them. CDR3 length: 19 residues. In germline, CDR1 is MNHGY, CDR2 SAAAGT. For the CDR3, the DNA is TGTGCCAGCAGTTCAACTAGAGGTACACCCCAAAATAGAACAGATACGCAGTATTTT. Translated: CASSSTRGTPQNRTDTQYF.

The sample holds one count of this clone. This chain uses TRBV9 with TRBJ2-2, with 8 bases that match TRBD1. After removal of 0 bases from V and 1 base from J, the junction contained 2 bases not matched to a gene. Per the germline V gene, CDR1 is SGDLS and CDR2 is YYNGEE. The CDR3 extends over 16 amino acids. CDR3 loop: CASSVGGTGNTGELFF. The CDR3 bases are TGTGCCAGCAGCGTAGGAGGGACAGGGAACACCGGGGAGCTGTTTTTT.

This chain joins TRBV7-3 and TRBJ2-2, with D perhaps TRBD2 (6 bases). This CDR3 is built from 14 residues. CDR1 and CDR2 (germline): SGHTA, FQGTGA. Trimming took 3 bases from V and 6 from J, leaving 11 bases between them. CDR3 protein: CASSFGGAAGELFF. Here the CDR3 DNA reads TGTGCCAGCAGCTTTGGCGGGGCGGCCGGGGAGCTGTTTTTT.

The V gene is TRBV30, the J gene TRBJ1-2; D remains unclear. Per the germline V gene, CDR1 is GTSNPN and CDR2 is SVGIG (reference sequence). Deletions cut 4 bases from V and 4 bases from J, with 13 bases between. CDR3 size: 13 residues. CDR3 region: CAWISGRSYGYTF. The DNA for the CDR3 is TGTGCCTGGATATCCGGGAGGAGCTATGGCTACACCTTC.

In regard to this clone: The junction and the germline gene differ at one end; a read error may be behind it. V gene TRBV7-7 combines with J gene TRBJ2-5, with 9 bases lining up with TRBD2. The CDR3 is 15 amino acids. Germline V gene data show CDR1 as SSHAT and CDR2 as FNYEAQ (reference sequence). CDR3 residues: CASSLGSGSQETQYF. As DNA, the CDR3 is TGTGCTAGCAGCTTGGGTAGCGGGAGCCAAGAGACCCAGTACTTC.

The chain recombines TRBV19 with TRBJ1-5; 9 positions agree with TRBD1. Germline CDR1 reads LNHDA; CDR2 reads SQIVND (reference sequence). CDR3 length: 16 residues. After removal of 4 bases from V and 4 bases from J, the junction contained 8 bases not matched to a gene. The CDR3 coding sequence is TGTGCCAGTAGTAAGGGACAGGGCGGGGGAAATCAGCCCCAGCATTTT. Its protein product is CASSKGQGGGNQPQHF.

This chain connects TRBV29-1 to TRBJ2-1; 8 bases map to TRBD1. Germline V gives CDR1 SQVTM, CDR2 ANQGSEA. With 5 bases clipped from V and 6 bases from J, the junction kept 6 bases outside the gene matches. The CDR3 sequence is 13 residues long. The CDR3 here is CSVKDRVGNEQFF. The DNA of the CDR3 is TGCAGCGTTAAGGACAGGGTGGGCAATGAGCAGTTCTTC.

V is TRBV18 and J is TRBJ2-5; 7 bases are a match to TRBD1. The junction had 8 bases not matched to a gene; V was cut back by 5 bases and J by 5 bases. CDR3 length: 14 residues. The germline CDR1 and CDR2 sequences are KGHSH and LQKENI. CDR3 sequence: CASSVKGARETQYF. The CDR3 coding sequence is TGTGCCAGCTCAGTAAAGGGGGCGCGCGAGACCCAGTACTTC.

This clone occurred a few times. The gene calls are TRBV29-1 and TRBJ2-7, with 7 bases fitting TRBD1. J gave up 1 base and V 6 bases, and 9 bases lay outside the gene matches. The germline gives CDR1 SQVTM, CDR2 ANQGSEA. This CDR3 contains 14 residues. CDR3 sequence: CSVIYGDRSYEQYF. CDR3 bases: TGCAGCGTGATCTATGGGGACAGATCCTACGAGCAGTACTTC.

This clone has only one observation. The V call is TRBV27, the J call TRBJ2-7, with 8 positions matching TRBD1. This CDR3 spans 15 amino acids. In germline, CDR1 is MNHEY, CDR2 SMNVEV (reference sequence). J gave up 3 bases and V 5 bases, and 9 bases lay outside the gene matches. The CDR3 nucleotides read TGTGCCAGCAGTGTAGCAGGGGGCCAGAACTACGAGCAGTACTTC. Translated, it gives CASSVAGGQNYEQYF.

The CDR3 is CAISRTGELFF. CDR3 DNA: TGTGCCATCAGCCGGACCGGGGAGCTGTTTTTT. This chain joins TRBV10-3 and TRBJ2-2; no firm D call. Trimming took 6 bases from V and 5 from J, leaving 4 bases between them. The length of the CDR3 is 11 residues. Germline V gene sequence: CDR1 ENHRY, CDR2 SYGVKD.

This rearrangement joins TRBV18 to TRBJ2-5, with 7 nucleotides matching TRBD1. Trimming cost V 4 bases and J 7 bases; bases outside gene matches: 6. The length of the CDR3 is 13 residues. Germline lookup yields CDR1 KGHSH and CDR2 LQKENI. This chain's CDR3 is CASSLTGLGTQYF. The CDR3 coding sequence is TGTGCCAGCTCACTGACAGGGCTTGGGACCCAGTACTTC.

The chain combines TRBV11-2 with TRBJ2-7; tentatively, D is TRBD2 (6 bases). The V and J ends lost 5 bases and 1 base respectively, with 18 bases between them. The CDR3 length is 16 residues. The germline V gene has CDR1 SGHAT and CDR2 FQNNGV. The CDR3 DNA is TGTGCCAGCAGCCCCCCATGGGCTAGCGATTCCTACGAGCAGTACTTC. This codes for CASSPPWASDSYEQYF.